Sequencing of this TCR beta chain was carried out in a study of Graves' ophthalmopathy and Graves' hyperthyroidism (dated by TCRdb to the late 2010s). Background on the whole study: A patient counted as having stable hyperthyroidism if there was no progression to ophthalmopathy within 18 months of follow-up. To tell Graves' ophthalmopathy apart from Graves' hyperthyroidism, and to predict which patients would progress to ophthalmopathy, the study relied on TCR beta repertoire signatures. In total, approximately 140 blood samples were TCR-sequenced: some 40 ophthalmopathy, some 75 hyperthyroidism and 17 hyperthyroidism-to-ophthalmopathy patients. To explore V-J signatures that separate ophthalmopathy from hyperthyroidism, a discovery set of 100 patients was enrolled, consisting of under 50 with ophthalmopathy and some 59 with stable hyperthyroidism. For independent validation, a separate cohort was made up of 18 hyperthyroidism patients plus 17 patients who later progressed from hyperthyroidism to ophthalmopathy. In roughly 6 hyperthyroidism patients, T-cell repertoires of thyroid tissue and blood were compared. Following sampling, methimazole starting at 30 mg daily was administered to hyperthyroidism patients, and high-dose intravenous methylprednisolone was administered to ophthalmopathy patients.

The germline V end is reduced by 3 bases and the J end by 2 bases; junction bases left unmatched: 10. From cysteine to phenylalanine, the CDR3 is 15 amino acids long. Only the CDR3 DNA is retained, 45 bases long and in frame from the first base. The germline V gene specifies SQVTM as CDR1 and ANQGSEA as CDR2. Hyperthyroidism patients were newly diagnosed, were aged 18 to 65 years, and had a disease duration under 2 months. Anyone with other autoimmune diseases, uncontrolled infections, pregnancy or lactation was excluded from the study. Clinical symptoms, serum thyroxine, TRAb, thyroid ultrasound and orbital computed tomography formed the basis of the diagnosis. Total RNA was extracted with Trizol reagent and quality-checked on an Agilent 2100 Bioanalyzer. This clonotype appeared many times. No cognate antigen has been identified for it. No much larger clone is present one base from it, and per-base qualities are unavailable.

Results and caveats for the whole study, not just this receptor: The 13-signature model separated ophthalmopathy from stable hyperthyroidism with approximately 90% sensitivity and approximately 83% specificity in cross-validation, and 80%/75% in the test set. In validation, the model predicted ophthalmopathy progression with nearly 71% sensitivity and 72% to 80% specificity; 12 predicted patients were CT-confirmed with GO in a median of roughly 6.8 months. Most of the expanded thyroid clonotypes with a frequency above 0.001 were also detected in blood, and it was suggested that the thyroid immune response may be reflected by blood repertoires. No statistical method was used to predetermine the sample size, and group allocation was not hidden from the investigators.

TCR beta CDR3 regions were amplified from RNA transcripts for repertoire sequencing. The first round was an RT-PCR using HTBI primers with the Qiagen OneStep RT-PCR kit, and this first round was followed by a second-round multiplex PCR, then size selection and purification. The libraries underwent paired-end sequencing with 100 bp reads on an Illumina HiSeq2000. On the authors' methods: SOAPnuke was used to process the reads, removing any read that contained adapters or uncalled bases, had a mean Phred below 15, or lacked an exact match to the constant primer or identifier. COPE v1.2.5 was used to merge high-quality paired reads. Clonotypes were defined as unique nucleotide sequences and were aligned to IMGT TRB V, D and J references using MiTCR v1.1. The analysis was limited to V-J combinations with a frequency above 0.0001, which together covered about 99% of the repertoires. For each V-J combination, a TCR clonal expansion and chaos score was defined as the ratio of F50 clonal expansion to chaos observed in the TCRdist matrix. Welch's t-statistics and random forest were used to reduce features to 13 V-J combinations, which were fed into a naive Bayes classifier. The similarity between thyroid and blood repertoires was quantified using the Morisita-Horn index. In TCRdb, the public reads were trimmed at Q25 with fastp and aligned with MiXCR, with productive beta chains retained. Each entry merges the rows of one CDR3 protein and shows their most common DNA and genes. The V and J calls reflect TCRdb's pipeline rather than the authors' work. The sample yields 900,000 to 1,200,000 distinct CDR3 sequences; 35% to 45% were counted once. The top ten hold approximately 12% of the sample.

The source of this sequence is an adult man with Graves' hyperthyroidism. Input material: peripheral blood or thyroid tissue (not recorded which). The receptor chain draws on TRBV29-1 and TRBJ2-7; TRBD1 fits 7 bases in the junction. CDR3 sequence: CSVELKKGAAYEQYF. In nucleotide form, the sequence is TGCAGCGTTGAGCTAAAAAAGGGGGCAGCCTACGAGCAGTACTTC.